Each of the 32 T cell receptor beta chains below was sequenced from the same sample in a study of blood T cell repertoires in COVID-19. The protocol was immunoSEQ multiplex PCR, while the TCRdb copy is restricted to in-frame clones and leaves out a portion. The repertoire includes about 41,000 clones, approximately 90% of them detected once, and about 4.8% sits in the top ten. Sequencing used peripheral blood. The receptors were gathered from a human donor in a cohort sampled during active COVID-19.

The chain couples TRBV24-1 to TRBJ2-1; the match to TRBD1 covers 8 bases. The CDR3 extends over 12 amino acids. V gave up 4 bases and J gave up 13 bases; unmatched junction bases: 5. Per the germline V gene, CDR1 is KGHDR and CDR2 is SFDVKD. CDR3 DNA: TGTGCCACCAGTGACCGACAGGGGAAACAGTTCTTC. Its protein is CATSDRQGKQFF.

The rearrangement joins TRBV4-1 to TRBJ2-7, with 7 bases matching TRBD1. V lost 6 bases to trimming and J lost 5 bases; unmatched junction nucleotides: 10. The CDR3 has 14 residues. CDR1 and CDR2 (germline): MGHRA, YSYEKL. The CDR3 DNA reads TGCGCCAGCAGTCGAGACAGGGCTATCGACGAGCAGTACTTC. As protein: CASSRDRAIDEQYF.

The J gene is TRBJ1-4, the V gene TRBV5-6; no clear D. The CDR3 length is 15 residues. The V end lost 4 bases, the J end lost 7 bases, and 17 bases lay between the germline ends. CDR1 SGHDT and CDR2 YYEEEE come from the germline V gene. The CDR3 is CASSGEREGSEKLFF. The CDR3 DNA is TGTGCCAGCAGCGGGGAGAGGGAAGGGAGTGAAAAACTGTTTTTT.

The J gene is TRBJ2-3, the V gene TRBV12-5; D gene unclear. The CDR3 extends over 12 amino acids. V shed 3 bases and J shed 6 bases, with 7 bases lying between them. The V gene's germline CDR1 is LGHNT and CDR2 FRNRAP. The CDR3 bases are TGTGCTAGTGGTTTAAACTCGGATACGCAGTATTTT. The encoded protein is CASGLNSDTQYF.

The chain couples TRBV24-1 to TRBJ2-2; D perhaps matches TRBD1 (5 bases). CDR1 KGHDR and CDR2 SFDVKD come from the germline V gene. The CDR3 is made up of 15 amino acids. V shed 7 bases and J shed 1 base, with 12 bases lying between them. In DNA, the CDR3 is TGTGCCACCAGGACAGATCAGGGGAACACCGGGGAGCTGTTTTTT. It specifies CATRTDQGNTGELFF.

This clone was observed once. The J gene is TRBJ2-4, the V gene TRBV29-1, with 10 nucleotides matching TRBD2. CDR1 and CDR2 (germline): SQVTM, ANQGSEA. Unmatched junction bases numbered 15, after V lost 4 bases and J lost 9 bases. The CDR3 has 16 residues. CDR3 protein: CSVVRGTSEYVGIQYF. The CDR3 DNA reads TGCAGCGTTGTAAGGGGGACTAGCGAGTATGTAGGCATTCAGTACTTC.

The genes are TRBV12-3 or TRBV12-4 and TRBJ1-1; D remains ambiguous. V was trimmed by 3 bases and J by 4 bases, leaving 9 bases between them. This CDR3 contains 13 residues. In DNA form, the CDR3 reads TGTGCCAGCAGTTTCTCGGGTGGCACTGAAGCTTTCTTT. The encoded protein is CASSFSGGTEAFF.

V and J are TRBV3-1 (or the pseudogene TRBV3-2) and TRBJ2-7; 7 nucleotides line up with TRBD2. CDR1 and CDR2 (germline): LGHDT, YNNKEL (reference sequence). With V trimmed by 2 bases and J by 3 bases, 7 bases remained unmatched. CDR3 length: 15 residues. CDR3 in DNA: TGTGCCAGCAGCCAAAACCCCTCTAGCGGCTACGAGCAGTACTTC. Translation gives CASSQNPSSGYEQYF.

The chain combines TRBV6-2 or TRBV6-3 with TRBJ1-2; TRBD1 might be the D (5 bases). Germline lookup yields CDR1 MNHEY and CDR2 SVGEGT. The CDR3 runs 13 residues. Trimming took 3 bases from V and 6 from J, leaving 11 bases between them. DNA for the CDR3: TGTGCCAGCAGTTATGTTCGGGGGGATGGCTACACCTTC. Translating gives CASSYVRGDGYTF.

The CDR3 protein is CAISGADRGGQFF. The CDR3 nucleotides read TGTGCCATCAGTGGGGCGGACAGGGGGGGGCAGTTCTTC. V is TRBV10-3 and J is TRBJ2-1; 10 nucleotides line up with TRBD1. The length of the CDR3 is 13 residues. Germline values: CDR1 ENHRY, CDR2 SYGVKD. J gave up 12 bases and V 4 bases, and 6 bases lay outside the gene matches.

This rearrangement joins TRBV19 to TRBJ2-1; the D is unclear. The CDR3 sequence is 16 residues long. Trimming removed 3 bases from V and 4 bases from J, with 16 bases in between. CDR1 LNHDA and CDR2 SQIVND come from the germline V gene (reference sequence). The CDR3 nucleotides are TGTGCCAGTAGTATCCACCGTAAGCGTTTATACAATGAGCAGTTCTTC. Translating it yields CASSIHRKRLYNEQFF.

The chain is built from TRBV25-1 and TRBJ1-1; D ambiguous. This CDR3 has 15 amino acids. From germline, CDR1 is MGHDK and CDR2 SYGVNS. Trimming shortened V by 1 base and J by 4 bases, and 13 bases separated the two germline ends. This CDR3 reads CASSESARGVTEAFF. CDR3 sequence (DNA): TGTGCCAGCAGTGAATCTGCCCGGGGAGTCACTGAAGCTTTCTTT.

The genes are TRBV28 and TRBJ2-5; D unclear. V dropped 6 bases and J dropped 4 bases, with 15 bases sitting between them. Germline V gene lookup returns CDR1 MDHEN and CDR2 SYDVKM. The CDR3 extends over 14 amino acids. CDR3 protein: CASRLPLTPETQYF. CDR3 DNA sequence: TGTGCCAGCAGGCTACCCCTCACGCCAGAGACCCAGTACTTC.

The chain recombines TRBV2 with TRBJ2-5, with a weak D call TRBD1 (5 bases). Per germline, CDR1 SNHLY and CDR2 FYNNEI. V lost 1 base to trimming and J lost 1 base, with 7 bases between them. The CDR3 sequence is 14 residues long. CDR3 coding DNA: TGTGCCAGCAGTGAAGGTGGGGCCCAAGAGACCCAGTACTTC. This codes for CASSEGGAQETQYF.

V and J are TRBV5-8 and TRBJ2-7; no clear D gene. Trimming took 5 bases from V and 2 from J, leaving 14 bases between them. Per germline, CDR1 SGHTS and CDR2 YDEGEE. The CDR3 has 14 residues. CDR3 loop: CASSLRMPPYEQYF. The CDR3 DNA is TGTGCCAGCAGTCTGAGGATGCCCCCCTACGAGCAGTACTTC.

This chain connects TRBV5-4 to TRBJ1-1; 10 bases align to TRBD1. The CDR3 contains 15 residues. Germline CDR1 is SGHNT and CDR2 is YYREEE (reference sequence). Losses at the gene ends were 4 bases for V and 5 bases for J; bases not matched to a gene: 8. CDR3 residues: CASSPWTGGGTEAFF. CDR3 nucleotide sequence: TGTGCCAGCAGCCCCTGGACAGGGGGTGGTACTGAAGCTTTCTTT.

The chain has TRBV28 and TRBJ1-3; D is undetermined. V was cut by 6 bases and J by 0 bases, with 12 bases left in between. From germline, CDR1 is MDHEN and CDR2 SYDVKM. The CDR3 is made up of 15 amino acids. This CDR3 reads CASRREWGSGNTIYF. CDR3 nucleotide sequence: TGTGCCAGCAGGAGGGAATGGGGCTCTGGAAACACCATATATTTT.

The rearrangement joins TRBV2 to TRBJ1-2; perhaps TRBD1 as D (5 bases). The ends were cut back, 8 bases at V and 4 bases at J, with 11 bases in the middle. This CDR3 is built from 12 residues. Germline V gene lookup returns CDR1 SNHLY and CDR2 FYNNEI. Here the CDR3 reads CASYSGSYGYTF. In DNA form, the CDR3 reads TGTGCCAGCTATTCAGGGTCCTATGGCTACACCTTC.

This clone was observed once. The J gene is TRBJ1-4, the V gene TRBV24-1; 9 nucleotides align to TRBD1. The CDR3 loop spans 18 amino acids. Germline CDR1 is KGHDR and CDR2 is SFDVKD. V gave up 0 bases and J gave up 5 bases; unmatched junction bases: 9. The CDR3 reads CATSDLRGTGTGNEKLFF. The CDR3 DNA follows: TGTGCCACCAGTGATTTGAGAGGGACCGGGACAGGGAATGAAAAACTGTTTTTT.

The genes are TRBV11-2 and TRBJ2-7; 7 bases fit TRBD2. J gave up 3 bases and V 6 bases, and 14 bases lay outside the gene matches. The CDR3 is 16 amino acids. Germline V gene data show CDR1 as SGHAT and CDR2 as FQNNGV. CDR3 DNA: TGTGCCAGCAGAACTGGAGCGGGAAGGGGCCACTACGAGCAGTACTTC. This gives the protein CASRTGAGRGHYEQYF.

The rearrangement links TRBV15 to TRBJ1-2; tentative D call: TRBD1 (5 bases). The germline CDR1 and CDR2 sequences are LNHNV and YYDKDF (reference sequence). V lost 0 bases and J lost 7, with 21 bases in between. The CDR3 contains 17 residues. CDR3 nucleotide sequence: TGTGCCACCAGCAGAGATTTTACGGAGGGGTTTGAACGTGGCTACACCTTC. Its translation: CATSRDFTEGFERGYTF.

V usage is TRBV28 and J usage is TRBJ1-5; D perhaps matches TRBD1 (5 bases). Germline CDR1 reads MDHEN; CDR2 reads SYDVKM. V was shortened by 6 bases and J by 2 bases, with 11 bases between the two germline ends. The CDR3 covers 14 residues. The CDR3 spells CASRGPRGNQPQHF. In nucleotides, the CDR3 is TGTGCCAGCAGGGGTCCCAGGGGCAATCAGCCCCAGCATTTT.

V is TRBV5-1 and J is TRBJ2-5; the match to TRBD1 covers 7 bases. Trimming cost V 0 bases and J 6 bases; bases outside gene matches: 11. The CDR3 loop spans 16 amino acids. Looked up from germline, CDR1 is SGHRS and CDR2 is YFSETQ. The CDR3 nucleotides are TGCGCCAGCAGCTTGGGCTCTGGGACAGCACACCAGACCCAGTACTTC. Protein sequence: CASSLGSGTAHQTQYF.

This chain connects TRBV7-9 to TRBJ1-2; D uncertain. Germline assignment: CDR1 SEHNR and CDR2 FQNEAQ (reference sequence). Trimming stripped 0 bases from V and 10 bases from J, with 12 bases between. The CDR3 totals 13 residues. The DNA for the CDR3 is TGTGCCAGCAGCTTAGCGGGAGCTAGTTACTACACCTTC. The encoded protein is CASSLAGASYYTF. The variable domain in full, with the rest retrieved from reference TRBV7-9 and TRBJ1-2, is DTGVSQNPRHKITKRGQNVTFRCDPISEHNRLYWYRQTLGQGPEFLTYFQNEAQLEKSRLLSDRFSAERPKGSFSTLEIQRTEQGDSAMYLCASSLAGASYYTFGSGTRLTVV.

This clone showed up just once. This sequence joins TRBV7-9 and TRBJ2-1; 9 positions agree with TRBD2. CDR3 length equals 15 residues. Germline CDR1 and CDR2: SEHNR and FQNEAQ (reference sequence). V shed 3 bases and J 2 bases; nucleotides not matched to a gene: 2. DNA of the CDR3: TGTGCCAGCAGCTTCGTAGCGGGAGCCTACAATGAGCAGTTCTTC. This sequence encodes CASSFVAGAYNEQFF. The variable domain in full, completed from reference TRBV7-9 and TRBJ2-1, reads DTGVSQNPRHKITKRGQNVTFRCDPISEHNRLYWYRQTLGQGPEFLTYFQNEAQLEKSRLLSDRFSAERPKGSFSTLEIQRTEQGDSAMYLCASSFVAGAYNEQFFGPGTRLTVL.

The chain recombines TRBV7-9 with TRBJ2-5; D perhaps matches TRBD2 (5 bases). CDR3 length: 14 residues. Trimming took 2 bases from V and 5 from J, leaving 12 bases between them. Per the germline V gene, CDR1 is SEHNR and CDR2 is FQNEAQ (reference sequence). CDR3 region: CASSLTRTDETQYF. CDR3 nucleotides: TGTGCCAGCAGCTTAACTAGGACGGATGAGACCCAGTACTTC.

The rearrangement uses TRBV7-9 and TRBJ2-5, with D hard to call. Trimming stripped 2 bases from V and 4 bases from J, with 11 bases between. The CDR3 loop spans 14 amino acids. Germline V lookup: CDR1 SEHNR, CDR2 FQNEAQ (reference sequence). The CDR3 loop reads CASSLYTRGETQYF. In nucleotides, the CDR3 is TGTGCCAGCAGCTTATATACGCGAGGAGAGACCCAGTACTTC.

In DNA form, the CDR3 reads TGTGCCAGCAGTTTGACCTACCCTAGCGGGAGGGGCCACAATGAGCAGTTCTTC. Residues: CASSLTYPSGRGHNEQFF. V and J are TRBV28 and TRBJ2-1, with 12 nucleotides matching TRBD2. J was trimmed by 5 bases and V by 3 bases; bases with no gene match: 11. Germline CDR1 reads MDHEN; CDR2 reads SYDVKM. CDR3 size: 18 residues.

The V and J genes are TRBV2 and TRBJ2-7; 8 positions agree with TRBD1. The CDR3 length is 14 residues. Losses at the gene ends were 3 bases for V and 6 bases for J; bases not matched to a gene: 7. In germline, CDR1 is SNHLY, CDR2 FYNNEI. CDR3 sequence reads: CASSETGEIGEQYF. The CDR3, as DNA: TGTGCCAGCAGTGAGACAGGGGAAATCGGCGAGCAGTACTTC.

The chain joins TRBV9 to TRBJ2-2; 8 bases line up with TRBD1. Germline V gene data show CDR1 as SGDLS and CDR2 as YYNGEE. The ends lost 4 bases at V and 4 bases at J; junction bases unmatched: 9. The CDR3 contains 16 residues. The DNA of the CDR3 is TGTGCCAGCAGCTCTCCGGGACAGGACATCACCGGGGAGCTGTTTTTT. Amino acids: CASSSPGQDITGELFF.

This chain joins TRBV30 and TRBJ2-1; D possibly corresponds to TRBD2 (5 bases). The germline gives CDR1 GTSNPN, CDR2 SVGIG (reference sequence). V was cut by 0 bases and J by 0 bases, with 9 bases left in between. This CDR3 comprises 15 residues. CDR3 sequence (DNA): TGTGCCTGGAGTGTTTACGCGGGCTCCTACAATGAGCAGTTCTTC. Its protein product is CAWSVYAGSYNEQFF.

V usage is TRBV29-1 and J usage is TRBJ1-1; possibly TRBD1 for D (5 bases). Germline V gene data show CDR1 as SQVTM and CDR2 as ANQGSEA. This CDR3 spans 18 amino acids. Trimming shortened V by 4 bases and J by 1 base, and 25 bases separated the two germline ends. The CDR3 nucleotides read TGCAGCGTTGCCCGGGACTTAGGATCCCTTGCTAAGAACACTGAAGCTTTCTTT. It is translated as CSVARDLGSLAKNTEAFF.